Shown below are 12 T cell receptor beta chains from a single sample sequenced in a study of OX40 agonist ivuxolimab in advanced cancers. The repertoire was sequenced with immunoSEQ multiplex PCR; TCRdb's copy has only in-frame clones and lacks some. The table records over 65,000 clones, approximately 90% of them present only once. Source: CD4+ or CD8+ T cells sorted from blood, taken in a trial of the OX40 agonist ivuxolimab. The receptors derive from an adult with an advanced solid tumor such as melanoma, head and neck, liver or kidney cancer.

The chain links TRBV7-2 to TRBJ2-3, with 11 bases that match TRBD1. J was trimmed by 5 bases and V by 5 bases; bases with no gene match: 3. The CDR3 is 14 amino acids. CDR1 and CDR2 from the germline V gene are SGHTA and FQGNSA. The CDR3 DNA sequence: TGTGCCAGCAGCCCGGACAGGGGGCAAGATACGCAGTATTTT. Its translation is CASSPDRGQDTQYF.

CDR3 DNA sequence: TGTGCCAGCAGCTTTGTCGGTGATAATCAGCCCCAGCATTTT. Encoded protein: CASSFVGDNQPQHF. The rearrangement links TRBV5-4 to TRBJ1-5; D is unclear. This CDR3 has 14 amino acids. Trimming removed 2 bases from V and 4 bases from J, with 10 bases in between. Germline lookup yields CDR1 SGHNT and CDR2 YYREEE (reference sequence).

The CDR3 protein is CASSLLTGAGVYEQYF. CDR3 DNA: TGTGCCAGCAGTCTACTCACAGGGGCCGGGGTTTACGAGCAGTACTTC. The rearrangement links TRBV27 to TRBJ2-7; 7 nucleotides match TRBD1. The CDR3 consists of 16 residues. The germline gives CDR1 MNHEY, CDR2 SMNVEV (reference sequence). The V and J ends lost 5 bases and 4 bases, in that order; junction bases with no gene match: 14.

The V gene is TRBV4-2, the J gene TRBJ2-1; D is unclear. CDR3 length equals 17 residues. Trimming took off 5 bases at V and 0 bases at J, with 17 bases between the two ends. Germline V lookup: CDR1 LGHNA, CDR2 YNFKEQ. The CDR3 nucleotides are TGTGCCAGCAGCTCCCAGTCTAAGTCGAGCTCCTACAATGAGCAGTTCTTC. Protein sequence: CASSSQSKSSSYNEQFF.

This rearrangement joins TRBV7-9 to TRBJ1-6, with 7 bases lining up with TRBD1. Germline V gene data show CDR1 as SEHNR and CDR2 as FQNEAQ (reference sequence). This CDR3 is built from 14 residues. The V segment lost 5 bases and the J segment 7 bases; nucleotides outside the gene matches: 5. CDR3 sequence (DNA): TGTGCCAGCAGCGCGACAGGGACAAATTCACCCCTCCACTTT. It codes for CASSATGTNSPLHF.

This clone showed up just a few times. This sequence joins TRBV5-1 and TRBJ1-2, with 12 bases identical to TRBD1. With 0 bases clipped from V and 8 bases from J, the junction kept 5 bases outside the gene matches. This CDR3 has 15 amino acids. Germline CDR1 reads SGHRS; CDR2 reads YFSETQ. The CDR3 sequence: CASSLEGQGAGGYTF. CDR3 nucleotide sequence: TGCGCCAGCAGCTTGGAGGGACAGGGGGCAGGAGGCTACACCTTC.

The chain couples TRBV13 to TRBJ2-6; D gene unclear. The V end lost 0 bases, the J end lost 0 bases, and 9 bases lay between the germline ends. The V gene's germline CDR1 is PRHDT and CDR2 FYEKMQ (reference sequence). The CDR3 spans 17 residues. CDR3 DNA sequence: TGTGCCAGCAGCTTAGGAGGGATATCCTCTGGGGCCAACGTCCTGACTTTC. It specifies CASSLGGISSGANVLTF.

V is TRBV5-4 and J is TRBJ2-7, with D unresolved. Germline V CDR1 and CDR2: SGHNT, YYREEE (reference sequence). With 0 bases removed from V and 1 base from J, the gap between germline ends came to 5 bases. The length of the CDR3 is 13 residues. CDR3 amino acids: CASSLAGSYEQYF. The CDR3 DNA reads as TGTGCCAGCAGCTTGGCGGGTTCCTACGAGCAGTACTTC. Filled out from reference TRBV5-4 and TRBJ2-7, the complete variable domain reads ETGVTQSPTHLIKTRGQQVTLRCSSQSGHNTVSWYQQALGQGPQFIFQYYREEENGRGNFPPRFSGLQFPNYSSELNVNALELDDSALYLCASSLAGSYEQYFGPGTRLTVT.

CDR3 in amino acids: CASSPLFRAQGAQHF. Here the CDR3 DNA reads TGTGCCAGCAGCCCTCTTTTCCGGGCGCAAGGAGCCCAGCATTTT. The chain carries TRBV6-5 and TRBJ1-5; D unresolved. V was pared by 6 bases and J by 11 bases, with 23 bases between. Germline loops: CDR1 MNHEY, CDR2 SVGAGI. The CDR3 sequence is 15 residues long.

The chain is built from TRBV19 and TRBJ2-5; 15 bases match TRBD2. The CDR3 runs to 16 residues. Germline V gene sequence: CDR1 LNHDA, CDR2 SQIVND (reference sequence). V trimming: 5 bases; J trimming: 3 bases; junction bases outside the gene matches: 4. DNA for the CDR3: TGTGCCAGTAGTTCGAGGACTAGCGGGGGGGAAGAGACCCAGTACTTC. Translating gives CASSSRTSGGEETQYF.

The chain employs TRBV19 and TRBJ1-2; 7 bases fit TRBD1. The CDR3 is 14 amino acids. From germline, CDR1 is LNHDA and CDR2 SQIVND (reference sequence). With V trimmed by 7 bases and J by 7 bases, 12 bases remained unmatched. In nucleotides, the CDR3 is TGTGCCAGTACCCCCCGGGACAGTTATTCTGGCTACACCTTC. It codes for CASTPRDSYSGYTF.

The gene calls are TRBV7-3 and TRBJ2-5; tentatively, D is TRBD1 or TRBD2 (5 bases each). Trimming pared 5 bases from V and 5 bases from J, leaving 12 bases between. CDR3 length: 13 residues. Germline CDR1 is SGHTA and CDR2 is FQGTGA. CDR3 bases: TGTGCCAGCAGCCGGGGACGGGTGGAGACCCAGTACTTC. This sequence encodes CASSRGRVETQYF.